Listed below are T cell receptor beta chains from one sample, sequenced in a study of blood T cell repertoires in COVID-19. The method was immunoSEQ multiplex PCR; TCRdb's version includes in-frame clones alone and lacks a portion of them. The sample has 29,000 or so clones; about 89% are singletons. Sequencing was done on a sample of peripheral blood. These receptors came from a human donor in a cohort sampled during active COVID-19. The CDR3 runs from the conserved cysteine through the conserved F or W. A D gene is named only where the DNA matches it firmly. Where a row states a size, it is once, few, many or the class of an expanded clone; other rows omit it.

D,size,V,J,DNA,CDR3
TRBD1,-,TRBV6-2/TRBV6-3,TRBJ1-5,TGTGCCAGCAGCCAGGACTCGACAGGGGGCTCAGGACAGCCCCAGCATTTT,CASSQDSTGGSGQPQHF
TRBD1,-,TRBV6-6,TRBJ2-1,TGTGCCAGCAGTTACTCGGGACAGGGGGACAATGAGCAGTTCTTC,CASSYSGQGDNEQFF
TRBD1,few,TRBV6-5,TRBJ1-1,TGTGCCAGTGGCACAGGGGCGAGGGTTAATGCTTTCTTT,CASGTGARVNAFF
-,-,TRBV13,TRBJ2-7,TGTGCCAGCAGCCAGGGGACAAAGACATCCTACGAGCAGTACTTC,CASSQGTKTSYEQYF
TRBD2,once,TRBV19,TRBJ2-3,TGTGCCAGTAGTTGGGGGACTAGCGGGGACACAGATACGCAGTATTTT,CASSWGTSGDTDTQYF
-,-,TRBV2,TRBJ2-5,TGTGCCAGCAGTGAAGGGTTGGGGGCGACCCAGTACTTC,CASSEGLGATQYF
-,-,TRBV18,TRBJ2-7,TGTGCCAGCTCTCTAAGCCAGGGGCGGGAGCAGTACTTC,CASSLSQGREQYF
-,-,TRBV5-1,TRBJ2-2,TGCGCCAGCAGCCTTGACCCGGGAGACGGGGAGCTGTTTTTT,CASSLDPGDGELFF
-,-,TRBV6-5,TRBJ2-2,TGTGCCAGCTCCGGGTCCACCGGGGAGCTGTTTTTT,CASSGSTGELFF
-,once,TRBV6-1,TRBJ2-3,TGTGCCAGCAGTGCAGCACAAGATACGCAGTATTTT,CASSAAQDTQYF
-,-,TRBV7-3,TRBJ2-3,TGTGCCAGCAGCACTCTAGGCCAGAGCACAGATACGCAGTATTTT,CASSTLGQSTDTQYF
TRBD1,-,TRBV3-1/TRBV3-2,TRBJ1-3,TGTGCCAGCAGCCTCAGGGGGGAAAACACCATATATTTT,CASSLRGENTIYF
TRBD1,-,TRBV11-2,TRBJ2-5,TGTGCCAGCAGTTCGGGACAGACGTTTAGAGAGACCCAGTACTTC,CASSSGQTFRETQYF
TRBD1,-,TRBV19,TRBJ2-7,TGTGCCAGTAGTAGCGACAGGGGGTCCCACGAGCAGTACTTC,CASSSDRGSHEQYF
TRBD1,once,TRBV27,TRBJ1-5,TGTGCCAGCAGTTTATCGCTCCAGGGGGCTAATCAGCCCCAGCATTTT,CASSLSLQGANQPQHF
TRBD2,-,TRBV9,TRBJ2-2,TGTGCCAGCAGCGGGACTAGCGGGAACACCGGGGAGCTGTTTTTT,CASSGTSGNTGELFF
TRBD1,-,TRBV7-9,TRBJ1-4,TGTGCCAGCAGCACCGGGACAGTTAATGAAAAACTGTTTTTT,CASSTGTVNEKLFF
-,-,TRBV24-1,TRBJ1-2,TGTGCCACCAGTACAGGCGTCACTAACTATGGCTACACCTTC,CATSTGVTNYGYTF
-,once,TRBV27,TRBJ2-5,TGTGCCAGCAGTTTAACTTACCAAGAGACCCAGTACTTC,CASSLTYQETQYF
-,-,TRBV5-1,TRBJ1-2,TGCGCCAGCAGCTCATTTCCAGAGGATGGCTACACCTTC,CASSSFPEDGYTF
-,-,TRBV30,TRBJ2-2,TGTGCCTGGAGTGACGACCTATGGGGGGATAACACCGGGGAGCTGTTTTTT,CAWSDDLWGDNTGELFF
TRBD1,-,TRBV7-2,TRBJ2-7,TGTGCCAGCAGCATCAGAGATAAAGCCGGGACAGTAGTTTTC,CASSIRDKAGTVVF
-,-,TRBV6-5,TRBJ2-1,TGTGCCAGCAGTTCCTCCGGGATCCTCAATGAGCAGTTCTTC,CASSSSGILNEQFF
TRBD1,-,TRBV5-4,TRBJ1-5,TGTGCCAGCAGCTTGGATGCAGGGGGGTTAGGGCAGCCCCAGCATTTT,CASSLDAGGLGQPQHF
TRBD1,-,TRBV7-2,TRBJ2-1,TGTGCCAGCACTCTTAGTGGGGCAGGGGGTGTGAATGAGCAGTTCTTC,CASTLSGAGGVNEQFF
-,-,TRBV4-1,TRBJ1-4,TGCGCCAGCAGCCAAGTTTGGTCGGGAAAACTGTTTTTT,CASSQVWSGKLFF
-,-,TRBV5-6,TRBJ2-3,TGTGCCAGCAGCTTGGATTTGCTAGCTGCAGATACGCAGTATTTT,CASSLDLLAADTQYF
TRBD1,-,TRBV5-1,TRBJ2-5,TGCGCCAGCAGCCCGGGGACAGCCCAAGAGACCCAGTACTTC,CASSPGTAQETQYF
-,-,TRBV5-4,TRBJ1-3,TGTGCCAGCAGCTGGGGGGGGCAGGGGTTCTCCGGAAACACCATATATTTT,CASSWGGQGFSGNTIYF
-,-,TRBV7-2,TRBJ2-3,TGTGCCAGCAGCCCCGGACTTATCACAGATACGCAGTATTTT,CASSPGLITDTQYF
-,-,TRBV6-1,TRBJ2-7,TGTGCCAGCAGTGAACTGCAGGTGCAGTACTTC,CASSELQVQYF
TRBD2,-,TRBV2,TRBJ2-5,TGTGCCACCTCGGGACTAGCGGGGGGAAAGGAAGAGACCCAGTACTTC,CATSGLAGGKEETQYF
-,-,TRBV15,TRBJ2-3,TGTGCCACCAGCGGGCATGGGGCGACGGTCACAGATACGCAGTATTTT,CATSGHGATVTDTQYF
-,once,TRBV4-3,TRBJ2-3,TGCGCCAGCAGTTTACGGGGGAGCACAGATACGCAGTATTTT,CASSLRGSTDTQYF